These T cell receptor beta chains were read from a single sample in a study of CXCR3-negative and CXCR3-positive naive CD8 T cells. TCRdb reanalyzed the 5' RACE reads, giving one entry per CDR3 protein sequence and no DNA. Recorded for this sample: tens of thousands of distinct CDR3 sequences. Sequencing was performed on memory CD8+ T cells from blood. Receptors originate from a human donor in good health. Some clones in this sample may be carry-over from other donors' samples. Both conserved end residues are part of each CDR3. Fields, in order: clone size, J gene, CDR3 length, V gene, CDR3 protein. Clone size is stated in some rows and not others, as once, few, many or a class when expanded.

clone size: .
J gene: TRBJ2-7
CDR3 length: 16
V gene: TRBV12-3/TRBV12-4
CDR3 protein: CASSSFSDREPYEQYF

clone size: .
J gene: TRBJ2-1
CDR3 length: 14
V gene: TRBV10-3
CDR3 protein: CAISESPTGTEQFF

clone size: .
J gene: TRBJ2-1
CDR3 length: 15
V gene: TRBV6-4
CDR3 protein: CASSDSSGAHNEQFF

clone size: .
J gene: TRBJ1-1
CDR3 length: 13
V gene: TRBV9
CDR3 protein: CASSVVKNTEAFF

clone size: .
J gene: TRBJ2-1
CDR3 length: 14
V gene: TRBV11-1
CDR3 protein: CASSLAGNRNEQFF

clone size: .
J gene: TRBJ2-1
CDR3 length: 14
V gene: TRBV20-1
CDR3 protein: CSASSGSSYNEQFF

clone size: .
J gene: TRBJ2-2
CDR3 length: 15
V gene: TRBV7-9
CDR3 protein: CASSSSTGATGELFF

clone size: .
J gene: TRBJ2-7
CDR3 length: 17
V gene: TRBV28
CDR3 protein: CASSLFEYSFPWEEQYF

clone size: .
J gene: TRBJ2-5
CDR3 length: 13
V gene: TRBV29-1
CDR3 protein: CSVDGLVAETQYF

clone size: .
J gene: TRBJ2-7
CDR3 length: 12
V gene: TRBV29-1
CDR3 protein: CSVAGLEHHTYF

clone size: .
J gene: TRBJ1-1
CDR3 length: 15
V gene: TRBV6-2/TRBV6-3
CDR3 protein: CASRPPRSLATEAFF

clone size: .
J gene: TRBJ2-5
CDR3 length: 15
V gene: TRBV27
CDR3 protein: CASSFPGLAEETQYF

clone size: .
J gene: TRBJ1-1
CDR3 length: 12
V gene: TRBV6-5
CDR3 protein: CASSHPPGHAFF

clone size: .
J gene: TRBJ2-7
CDR3 length: 13
V gene: TRBV7-8
CDR3 protein: CASSQTSSYEQYF

clone size: .
J gene: TRBJ2-1
CDR3 length: 15
V gene: TRBV29-1
CDR3 protein: CSVEDTSGPLNEQFF

clone size: .
J gene: TRBJ2-1
CDR3 length: 15
V gene: TRBV7-2
CDR3 protein: CASSLAGASYNEQFF

clone size: .
J gene: TRBJ2-1
CDR3 length: 13
V gene: TRBV3-1
CDR3 protein: CASSPVPGNEQFF

clone size: .
J gene: TRBJ2-6
CDR3 length: 16
V gene: TRBV4-3
CDR3 protein: CASSQTGVSGANVLTF

clone size: .
J gene: TRBJ1-2
CDR3 length: 15
V gene: TRBV4-1
CDR3 protein: CASSQAGAAKDGYTF

clone size: .
J gene: TRBJ2-1
CDR3 length: 14
V gene: TRBV7-8
CDR3 protein: CASSVSGLINEQFF

clone size: .
J gene: TRBJ1-5
CDR3 length: 14
V gene: TRBV28
CDR3 protein: CASSGRVSGQPQHF

clone size: .
J gene: TRBJ2-7
CDR3 length: 18
V gene: TRBV12-5
CDR3 protein: CATPPPGPFGQRTYEQYF

clone size: .
J gene: TRBJ2-1
CDR3 length: 13
V gene: TRBV28
CDR3 protein: CASSLGQAHEQFF

clone size: .
J gene: TRBJ2-1
CDR3 length: 12
V gene: TRBV29-1
CDR3 protein: CSVVGGSNEQFF

clone size: .
J gene: TRBJ2-7
CDR3 length: 16
V gene: TRBV7-9
CDR3 protein: CASSYGERTRQYEQYF

clone size: .
J gene: TRBJ2-7
CDR3 length: 14
V gene: TRBV6-2/TRBV6-3
CDR3 protein: CASSPGLWVREQYF

clone size: .
J gene: TRBJ2-5
CDR3 length: 14
V gene: TRBV24-1
CDR3 protein: CATSAPGRQETQYF

clone size: .
J gene: TRBJ2-7
CDR3 length: 16
V gene: TRBV12-3/TRBV12-4
CDR3 protein: CASSSSPVLSSYEQYF

clone size: .
J gene: TRBJ2-2
CDR3 length: 16
V gene: TRBV14
CDR3 protein: CASSQEDRGILGELFF

clone size: .
J gene: TRBJ1-2
CDR3 length: 13
V gene: TRBV27
CDR3 protein: CASSLSRYYGYTF

clone size: .
J gene: TRBJ2-1
CDR3 length: 13
V gene: TRBV27
CDR3 protein: CASSLTQSGEQFF

clone size: large
J gene: TRBJ2-1
CDR3 length: 14
V gene: TRBV29-1
CDR3 protein: CSVVMREGRNEQFF

clone size: .
J gene: TRBJ1-1
CDR3 length: 17
V gene: TRBV4-1
CDR3 protein: CASSQVEGGEMGTEAFF

clone size: .
J gene: TRBJ2-1
CDR3 length: 15
V gene: TRBV14
CDR3 protein: CASSQGAGSYNEQFF

clone size: .
J gene: TRBJ1-5
CDR3 length: 12
V gene: TRBV28
CDR3 protein: CASTRGNQPQHF

clone size: .
J gene: TRBJ2-7
CDR3 length: 14
V gene: TRBV4-1
CDR3 protein: CASSRMTGDDEQYF

clone size: .
J gene: TRBJ2-1
CDR3 length: 15
V gene: TRBV20-1
CDR3 protein: CSARDHGTGFNEQFF

clone size: .
J gene: TRBJ2-7
CDR3 length: 15
V gene: TRBV6-5
CDR3 protein: CASSYSQGNSYEQYF

clone size: .
J gene: TRBJ1-1
CDR3 length: 14
V gene: TRBV5-5
CDR3 protein: CASSLGHLDTEAFF

clone size: .
J gene: TRBJ2-5
CDR3 length: 15
V gene: TRBV28
CDR3 protein: CASSPRAGVGETQYF

clone size: .
J gene: TRBJ2-5
CDR3 length: 17
V gene: TRBV12-5
CDR3 protein: CASGLVPGTHGKVTQYF

clone size: .
J gene: TRBJ2-1
CDR3 length: 13
V gene: TRBV7-3
CDR3 protein: CASSSGLYNEQFF

clone size: .
J gene: TRBJ2-1
CDR3 length: 15
V gene: TRBV20-1
CDR3 protein: CSASILAGGYNEQFF

clone size: .
J gene: TRBJ2-1
CDR3 length: 15
V gene: TRBV20-1
CDR3 protein: CSASWVRGRYNEQFF

clone size: .
J gene: TRBJ2-1
CDR3 length: 17
V gene: TRBV20-1
CDR3 protein: CSARDSLSGSSGREQFF

clone size: .
J gene: TRBJ2-3
CDR3 length: 12
V gene: TRBV20-1
CDR3 protein: CSARDLANTQYF

clone size: .
J gene: TRBJ2-2
CDR3 length: 16
V gene: TRBV20-1
CDR3 protein: CSARSLTGGDTGELFF

clone size: .
J gene: TRBJ2-7
CDR3 length: 15
V gene: TRBV6-2/TRBV6-3
CDR3 protein: CASSKTSGGLYEQYF

clone size: .
J gene: TRBJ2-1
CDR3 length: 21
V gene: TRBV7-9
CDR3 protein: CASSSVSGGGGQISSYNEQFF

clone size: .
J gene: TRBJ2-5
CDR3 length: 13
V gene: TRBV2
CDR3 protein: CASSLATGETQYF

clone size: .
J gene: TRBJ1-4
CDR3 length: 18
V gene: TRBV20-1
CDR3 protein: CSAPQLGTQASPNEKLFF